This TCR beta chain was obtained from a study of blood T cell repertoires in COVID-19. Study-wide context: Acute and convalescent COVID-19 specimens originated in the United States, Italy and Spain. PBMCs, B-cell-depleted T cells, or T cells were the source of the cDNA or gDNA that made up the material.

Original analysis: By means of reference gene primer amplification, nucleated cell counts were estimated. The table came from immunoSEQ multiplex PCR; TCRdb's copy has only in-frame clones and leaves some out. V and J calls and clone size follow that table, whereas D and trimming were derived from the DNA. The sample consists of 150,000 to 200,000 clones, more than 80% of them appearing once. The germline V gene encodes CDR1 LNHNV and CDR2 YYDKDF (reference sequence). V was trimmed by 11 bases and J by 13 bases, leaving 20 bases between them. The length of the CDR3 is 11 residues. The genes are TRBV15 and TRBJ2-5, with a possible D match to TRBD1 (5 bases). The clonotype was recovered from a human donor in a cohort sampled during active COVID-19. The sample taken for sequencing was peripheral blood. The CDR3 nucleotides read TGTGCCTCCTGGGTTAGGGGCCCTCTGTACTTC. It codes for CASWVRGPLYF.